Listed below are T cell receptor beta chains from one sample, sequenced in a study of Ad26.COV2.S vaccination and SARS-CoV-2 variants. Data came from immunoSEQ multiplex PCR; TCRdb stores just in-frame clones and leaves some out. The sample has about half a million clones, about 88% seen once; the top ten hold more than 1.5%. The sequenced sample was peripheral blood, obtained in a trial of Ad26.COV2.S vaccine versus placebo. Every receptor here comes from a person aged 18-60 years who received the Ad26.COV2.S COVID-19 vaccine or a placebo. The CDR3 runs from the conserved cysteine through the conserved F or W.

>TRBJ1-3|TRBV11-2|18
CASSSDRPPGYSGNTIYF
>TRBJ2-1|TRBV7-3|12
CASSFPVDEQFF
>TRBJ2-2|TRBV5-5|16
CASSLARVDRSGELFF
>TRBJ2-5|TRBV4-3|15
CASSQDLGQQETQYF
>TRBJ1-5|TRBV7-8|18
CASSLVIRDKGSNQPQHF
>TRBJ2-3|TRBV25-1|16
CASSVWRGKGTDTQYF
>TRBJ1-4|TRBV2|13
CASKDTLSEKLFF
>TRBJ1-3|TRBV5-4|13
CASSSFFGDTIYF
>TRBJ2-1|TRBV5-1|14
CASSLSGEYNEQFF
>TRBJ1-3|TRBV7-2|15
CASRPPGGSGNTIYF
>TRBJ1-2|TRBV30|12
CAWTRGGYGYTF
>TRBJ2-3|TRBV7-3|13
CASGPDPTDTQYF
>TRBJ2-7|TRBV25-1|14
CASSERGVIYEQYF